This T cell receptor (beta chain) appears in the sequencing data of a study of control samples from healthy donors and cancer patients. V lost 6 bases and J 5 bases, leaving 12 bases between the germline ends. The CDR3 covers 13 residues. From germline, CDR1 is SGHTS and CDR2 YDEGEE. Data came from immunoSEQ multiplex PCR; TCRdb stores just in-frame clones and leaves some out. The table lists around 150,000 clones, 88% of them singletons, with around 1.6% in the top ten. Source material: blood. This chain links TRBV5-8 with TRBJ1-5; maybe TRBD1 (6 bases). The receptor was isolated from a man between 18 and 35 years old in good health. The chain's CDR3 is CASTRTAHQPQHF. The DNA of the CDR3 is TGTGCCAGCACCAGGACAGCTCATCAGCCCCAGCATTTT.